This T cell receptor beta chain comes out of a study of blood T cell repertoires in COVID-19. Across the whole study: From T cells, B-cell-depleted T cells, or PBMCs came the material, which was cDNA or gDNA.

This CDR3 contains 11 residues. Germline V gene lookup returns CDR1 MDHEN and CDR2 SYDVKM. V shed 6 bases and J shed 3 bases, with 4 bases lying between them. Generated by immunoSEQ multiplex PCR, the TCRdb table keeps only in-frame clones and is missing some. The sample holds 150,000 to 200,000 clones, 80% to 90% seen once. Sequencing was performed on peripheral blood. The rearrangement uses TRBV28 and TRBJ2-3; D gene ambiguous. This TCR was sampled from a man over 45 with active or convalescent COVID-19. The CDR3 region has the DNA TGTGCCAGCAGGCGGACAGATACGCAGTATTTT. This sequence encodes CASRRTDTQYF.